The 16 T cell receptor beta chains below were found in one sample sequenced in a study of blood T cell repertoires in COVID-19. Data came from immunoSEQ multiplex PCR; TCRdb stores just in-frame clones and leaves some out. The data show over 50,000 clones, 80% to 90% seen once. Material for sequencing was peripheral blood. The origin of the receptors is a man older than 75 with acute or convalescent COVID-19.

CDR3 sequence: CASSLAGGNTIYF. The DNA of the CDR3 is TGTGCCAGCAGCTTGGCCGGGGGAAACACCATATATTTT. The V gene is TRBV5-5, the J gene TRBJ1-3; no firm D call. The CDR3 runs 13 residues. CDR1 is SGHKS, CDR2 YYEKEE, per germline (reference sequence). V was pared by 0 bases and J by 4 bases, with 5 bases between. Filled out from reference TRBV5-5 and TRBJ1-3, the complete variable domain reads DAGVTQSPTHLIKTRGQQVTLRCSPISGHKSVSWYQQVLGQGPQFIFQYYEKEERGRGNFPDRFSARQFPNYSSELNVNALLLGDSALYLCASSLAGGNTIYFGEGSWLTVV.

V and J are TRBV6-2 or TRBV6-3 and TRBJ2-7, with TRBD1 identical over 8 bases. V gave up 2 bases and J gave up 0 bases; unmatched junction bases: 6. CDR1 MNHEY and CDR2 SVGEGT come from the germline V gene. This CDR3 contains 16 residues. The CDR3 region has the DNA TGTGCCAGCAGTTACGACCGGGACAGGTTCTCCTACGAGCAGTACTTC. Amino acid sequence: CASSYDRDRFSYEQYF.

The chain recombines TRBV24-1 with TRBJ1-3; weak D call: TRBD1 (5 bases). This CDR3 region has 14 residues. V was shortened by 9 bases and J by 1 base, with 12 bases between the two germline ends. Germline V gene data show CDR1 as KGHDR and CDR2 as SFDVKD. CDR3 sequence: CATDQGMSGNTIYF. CDR3 in DNA: TGTGCCACCGACCAGGGAATGTCTGGAAACACCATATATTTT.

This chain connects TRBV18 to TRBJ1-2; 7 bases agree with TRBD1. The length of the CDR3 is 13 residues. The germline V gene encodes CDR1 KGHSH and CDR2 LQKENI. V dropped 6 bases and J dropped 3; count of bases not matched to a gene: 4. Here the CDR3 DNA reads TGTGCCAGCTCTGAGGGGGCCTACTATGGCTACACCTTC. It is translated as CASSEGAYYGYTF.

This rearrangement joins TRBV3-1 (or the pseudogene TRBV3-2) to TRBJ1-2; 7 nucleotides align to TRBD1. Looked up from germline, CDR1 is LGHDT and CDR2 is YNNKEL (reference sequence). The CDR3 covers 16 residues. J lost 2 bases, V lost 0 bases, and 6 bases had no gene match. The CDR3 DNA reads TGTGCCAGCAGCCAAGATCGACCGACAGGGAACTATGGCTACACCTTC. This translates into CASSQDRPTGNYGYTF.

This clone came up once. J is TRBJ2-7 and V is TRBV6-5; TRBD2 might be the D (6 bases). Germline values: CDR1 MNHEY, CDR2 SVGAGI. This CDR3 is 15 amino acids long. Deletions cut 6 bases from V and 0 bases from J, with 15 bases between. DNA for the CDR3: TGTGCCAGCAGCTCCGCGGGGCATGACTCCTACGAGCAGTACTTC. Translation: CASSSAGHDSYEQYF.

The chain carries TRBV5-5 and TRBJ2-7, with TRBD2 identical over 14 bases. The CDR3 runs to 16 residues. Germline loops: CDR1 SGHKS, CDR2 YYEKEE (reference sequence). V gave up 5 bases and J gave up 2 bases; unmatched junction bases: 6. The CDR3 DNA follows: TGTGCCAGCAGGGCCGGACTAGCGGGAGGACCCTACGAGCAGTACTTC. This encodes CASRAGLAGGPYEQYF.

The chain joins TRBV19 to TRBJ2-5; D perhaps matches TRBD1 (6 bases). Germline V gene data show CDR1 as LNHDA and CDR2 as SQIVND (reference sequence). The CDR3 is made up of 15 amino acids. V lost 9 bases to trimming and J lost 4 bases, with 21 bases between them. CDR3 nucleotides: TGTGCCAGCCAGGGCTTCGGAGAAGGGGGAGAGACCCAGTACTTC. Protein sequence: CASQGFGEGGETQYF.

In DNA, the CDR3 is TGCGCCAGTTCGGGACAGGTCGGCTATGAGCAGTTCTTC. It codes for CASSGQVGYEQFF. The rearrangement uses TRBV5-1 and TRBJ2-1; TRBD1 agrees at 8 bases. The CDR3 contains 13 residues. Trimming removed 8 bases from V and 8 bases from J; junction bases left unmatched: 9. The germline gives CDR1 SGHRS, CDR2 YFSETQ.

The V gene is TRBV28, the J gene TRBJ1-3; 8 bases are shared with TRBD1. V was clipped by 9 bases and J by 1 base; unmatched bases: 11. The germline CDR1 and CDR2 sequences are MDHEN and SYDVKM. The CDR3 has 16 amino acids. CDR3 sequence reads: CASNPQGVKSGNTIYF. CDR3 nucleotide sequence: TGTGCCAGTAACCCACAGGGGGTAAAATCTGGAAACACCATATATTTT.

The chain uses TRBV29-1 and TRBJ2-3; 10 bases fit TRBD2. This CDR3 is 15 amino acids long. The germline CDR1 and CDR2 sequences are SQVTM and ANQGSEA. Unmatched junction bases numbered 4, after V lost 2 bases and J lost 2 bases. CDR3 bases: TGCAGCGTTGAAACTAGCGGGGCCCCCACAGATACGCAGTATTTT. Residues: CSVETSGAPTDTQYF.

This rearrangement joins TRBV27 to TRBJ2-7; 9 bases agree with TRBD1. Germline V gene sequence: CDR1 MNHEY, CDR2 SMNVEV (reference sequence). V shed 1 base, J shed 5 bases, and the junction held 9 bases outside the gene matches. The CDR3 covers 16 residues. In DNA, the CDR3 is TGTGCCAGCAGTTTATTACAGGGGGCCTCAGCGGACGAGCAGTACTTC. Translating gives CASSLLQGASADEQYF.

J is TRBJ2-4 and V is TRBV7-2; 10 nucleotides match TRBD2. From germline, CDR1 is SGHTA and CDR2 FQGNSA. The CDR3 totals 14 residues. V lost 1 base, J lost 13 bases, and 7 bases stayed unmatched. The CDR3 region is CASSLVLAGSTQYF. As DNA, the CDR3 is TGTGCCAGCAGCTTAGTACTAGCGGGGTCCACCCAGTACTTC.

This clone was counted only a few times. This chain uses TRBV6-6 with TRBJ2-7, with D tentatively TRBD1 (6 bases). The CDR3 runs to 13 residues. Germline CDR1 reads MNHNY; CDR2 reads SVGAGI (reference sequence). Trimming removed 8 bases from V and 2 bases from J, with 13 bases in between. CDR3 residues: CASRGGGAYEQYF. CDR3 nucleotides: TGTGCCAGCCGTGGGGGCGGAGCCTACGAGCAGTACTTC.

J is TRBJ2-1 and V is TRBV7-3, with D unclear. The V end lost 0 bases, the J end lost 5 bases, and 2 bases lay between the germline ends. Germline-derived CDR1 and CDR2 are SGHTA and FQGTGA. The CDR3 sequence is 12 residues long. This CDR3 is CASSLTNNEQFF. The CDR3 nucleotides are TGTGCCAGCAGCTTAACTAACAATGAGCAGTTCTTC.

CDR3 in amino acids: CASTRGTGVANYGYTF. The DNA of the CDR3 is TGCGCCAGCACCCGGGGAACAGGGGTTGCTAACTATGGCTACACCTTC. The V and J genes are TRBV10-2 and TRBJ1-2, with 7 bases identical to TRBD1. The CDR3 is 16 amino acids. V was clipped by 7 bases and J by 0 bases; unmatched bases: 11. CDR1 and CDR2 from the germline V gene are WSHSY and SAAADI.